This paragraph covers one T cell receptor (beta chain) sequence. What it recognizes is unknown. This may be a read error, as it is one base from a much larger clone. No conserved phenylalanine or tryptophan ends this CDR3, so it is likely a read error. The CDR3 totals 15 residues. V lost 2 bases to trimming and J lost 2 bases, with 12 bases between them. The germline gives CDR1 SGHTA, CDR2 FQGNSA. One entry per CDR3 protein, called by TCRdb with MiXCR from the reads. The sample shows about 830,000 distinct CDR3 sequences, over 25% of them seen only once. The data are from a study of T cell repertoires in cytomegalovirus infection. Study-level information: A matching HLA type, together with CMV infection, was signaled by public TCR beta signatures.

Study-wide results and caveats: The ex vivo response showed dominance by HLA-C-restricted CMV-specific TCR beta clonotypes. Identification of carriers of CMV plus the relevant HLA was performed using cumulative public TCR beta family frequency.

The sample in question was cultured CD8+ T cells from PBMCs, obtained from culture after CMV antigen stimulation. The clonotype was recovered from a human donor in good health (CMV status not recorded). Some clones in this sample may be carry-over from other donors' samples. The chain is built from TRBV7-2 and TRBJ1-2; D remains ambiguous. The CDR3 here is CASSLIDGPNYGYTI. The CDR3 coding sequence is TGTGCCAGCAGCTTAATAGATGGGCCCAACTATGGCTACACCATC.